Listed below are T cell receptor beta chains from one sample, sequenced in a study of T cells expressing NK-cell markers. From its re-call of the 5' RACE reads, TCRdb lists each CDR3 protein once, without DNA. The sample data list 550,000 or so distinct CDR3 sequences. Sequencing input: blood T cells: a sorted CD56 or NKG2C T cell subset, CD4+ or CD8+ T cells, or bulk PBMC T cells (not recorded which). Receptor source: a man between 18 and 35 years old in good health. CDR3s include the opening cysteine and the closing phenylalanine or tryptophan.

j_gene	v_gene	CDR3aa
TRBJ2-3	TRBV7-2	CASSLAIGSYTQYF
TRBJ2-4	TRBV12-3/TRBV12-4	CASSALGRDIQYF
TRBJ1-1	TRBV12-3/TRBV12-4	CASRNYRNQGLAEAFF
TRBJ2-2	TRBV5-1	CASSPASGTGTGELFF
TRBJ2-2	TRBV7-9	CASSLWTGNTGELFF
TRBJ2-6	TRBV6-5	CASSYVRGQGIGANVLTF
TRBJ2-7	TRBV20-1	CSASVGSSYEQYF
TRBJ2-1	TRBV10-3	CANSGRAADEQFF
TRBJ2-2	TRBV24-1	CATSDREAWDTGELFF
TRBJ2-7	TRBV12-3/TRBV12-4	CASRSRSDGSYEQYF
TRBJ2-1	TRBV20-1	CSATKGGTLNEQFF
TRBJ1-1	TRBV5-1	CASSWEKNKGPTVTEAFF
TRBJ2-1	TRBV24-1	CATSGTGPFRAYNEQFF
TRBJ2-2	TRBV5-1	CASSLAGRATGELFF
TRBJ2-3	TRBV14	CASSPGGVRGDTQYF
TRBJ2-2	TRBV5-1	CASSLAAGNTGELFF